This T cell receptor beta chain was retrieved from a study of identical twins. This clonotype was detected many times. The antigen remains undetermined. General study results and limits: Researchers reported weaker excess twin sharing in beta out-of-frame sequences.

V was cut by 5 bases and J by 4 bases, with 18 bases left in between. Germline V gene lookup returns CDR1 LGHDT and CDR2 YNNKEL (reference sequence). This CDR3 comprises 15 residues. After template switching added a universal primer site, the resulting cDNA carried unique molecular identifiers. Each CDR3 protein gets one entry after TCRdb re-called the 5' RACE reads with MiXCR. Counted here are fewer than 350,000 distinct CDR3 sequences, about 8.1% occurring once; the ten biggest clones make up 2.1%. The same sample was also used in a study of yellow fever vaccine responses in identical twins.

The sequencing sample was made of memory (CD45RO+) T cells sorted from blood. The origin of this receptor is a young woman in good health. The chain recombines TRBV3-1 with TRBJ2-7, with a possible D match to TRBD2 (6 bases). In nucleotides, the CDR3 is TGTGCCAGCAGCTACCCGGGACTGGGAGATTACGAGCAGTACGTC. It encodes CASSYPGLGDYEQYV.